This TCR beta chain was observed in a study of T cell responses to AZD1222 COVID-19 vaccine. Across the whole study: Analyses pooled second doses at about 4 or about 12 weeks. Findings and caveats of the study: Mapped onto spike, vaccine-associated CD4 TCRs spanned it and were dominant at 160-218 and 743-854.

In its sample, this clone was seen once. Its antigen is currently unknown. Assay: immunoSEQ multiplex PCR; the TCRdb copy retains only in-frame clones and omits some. The table includes 140,000 to 150,000 clones, around 89% detected once. The CDR3 has 15 amino acids. Germline-derived CDR1 and CDR2 are SGHNT and YYREEE (reference sequence). V lost 5 bases and J lost 1; bases outside the gene matches: 7. The chain carries TRBV5-4 and TRBJ2-3, with 7 bases identical to TRBD2. The clonotype was recovered from an adult in good health. The sequences come from peripheral blood, collected on day 0 of AZD1222 vaccination. The chain's CDR3 is CASSLGGSRTDTQYF. CDR3 DNA: TGTGCCAGCAGTCTGGGGGGGAGCCGCACAGATACGCAGTATTTT. Full variable domain (remainder filled in from reference TRBV5-4 and TRBJ2-3): ETGVTQSPTHLIKTRGQQVTLRCSSQSGHNTVSWYQQALGQGPQFIFQYYREEENGRGNFPPRFSGLQFPNYSSELNVNALELDDSALYLCASSLGGSRTDTQYFGPGTRLTVL.